These 30 T cell receptor beta chains share one sample of origin, sequenced in a study of early T cells in non-severe SARS-CoV-2 infection. A single record per CDR3 protein comes from TCRdb applying MiXCR to the 5' RACE reads. The sample consists of roughly 40,000 distinct CDR3 sequences, approximately 6.9% of them appearing once. Sequencing was performed on whole blood. The receptors here all came from an adult who was a healthcare worker with PCR-confirmed SARS-CoV-2 infection or an uninfected control (not recorded which).

This clonotype was seen repeatedly, ten times or more. The chain carries TRBV24-1 and TRBJ2-1; 8 bases match TRBD1. The trim removed 4 bases at V and 2 bases at J, leaving 6 bases unmatched. The CDR3 has 16 residues. Germline CDR1 is KGHDR and CDR2 is SFDVKD. The CDR3 spells CATSDQDRAPYNEQFF. The CDR3, as DNA: TGTGCCACCAGTGACCAGGACAGGGCCCCCTACAATGAGCAGTTCTTC.

The gene calls are TRBV7-9 and TRBJ2-4; D gene unclear. Germline loops: CDR1 SEHNR, CDR2 FQNEAQ (reference sequence). The V end was cut by 5 bases, the J end by 6 bases, with 14 bases between. The CDR3 is made up of 14 amino acids. This CDR3 reads CASSLEISTNIQYF. The CDR3 DNA sequence: TGTGCCAGCAGCCTGGAAATCTCTACAAACATTCAGTACTTC. Full variable domain (missing parts from reference TRBV7-9 and TRBJ2-4): DTGVSQNPRHKITKRGQNVTFRCDPISEHNRLYWYRQTLGQGPEFLTYFQNEAQLEKSRLLSDRFSAERPKGSFSTLEIQRTEQGDSAMYLCASSLEISTNIQYFGAGTRLSVL.

This clonotype was found many times. The chain is built from TRBV7-9 and TRBJ1-2, with 10 bases identical to TRBD1. The length of the CDR3 is 15 residues. Germline trimming cut 7 bases from V and 0 bases from J; bases unmatched to any gene: 5. Germline V gives CDR1 SEHNR, CDR2 FQNEAQ (reference sequence). Written as DNA, the CDR3 is TGTGCCAGCACCCGACAGGGGGCGCCTAACTATGGCTACACCTTC. This sequence encodes CASTRQGAPNYGYTF.

The chain carries TRBV29-1 and TRBJ2-2, with D hard to call. The CDR3 extends over 14 amino acids. Germline V lookup: CDR1 SQVTM, CDR2 ANQGSEA. V shed 0 bases and J shed 1 base, with 6 bases lying between them. CDR3 DNA: TGCAGCGTTGAAGATCCAGGGAACACCGGGGAGCTGTTTTTT. It encodes CSVEDPGNTGELFF.

V gene TRBV25-1 combines with J gene TRBJ1-1; D gene unclear. The ends were cut back, 6 bases at V and 0 bases at J, with 8 bases in the middle. The germline V gene encodes CDR1 MGHDK and CDR2 SYGVNS. The CDR3 sequence is 13 residues long. The CDR3 bases are TGTGCCAGCAGACTCGAGTTGAACACTGAAGCTTTCTTT. Its translation: CASRLELNTEAFF.

This clonotype was seen repeatedly, ten times or more. This chain links TRBV20-1 with TRBJ2-5; 8 nucleotides align to TRBD2. The V segment lost 5 bases and the J segment 5 bases; nucleotides outside the gene matches: 13. CDR1 DFQATT and CDR2 SNEGSKA come from the germline V gene (reference sequence). The CDR3 length is 15 residues. CDR3: CSADTSGRGGETQYF. Here the CDR3 DNA reads TGCAGTGCTGACACTAGCGGCCGAGGAGGGGAGACCCAGTACTTC.

This clonotype was recorded many times. The gene calls are TRBV2 and TRBJ2-3; 8 nucleotides line up with TRBD1. This CDR3 contains 16 residues. The V gene end was trimmed by 6 bases and the J gene end by 2 bases; junction bases not matched to a gene: 10. Germline lookup yields CDR1 SNHLY and CDR2 FYNNEI. Here the CDR3 reads CASSISQGASTDTQYF. CDR3 sequence (DNA): TGTGCCAGCAGCATCTCCCAGGGGGCGTCCACAGATACGCAGTATTTT.

Only a few counts were recorded for this clonotype. This chain uses TRBV12-5 with TRBJ2-3; D not certain. V dropped 7 bases and J dropped 2 bases, with 13 bases sitting between them. Germline V gene sequence: CDR1 LGHNT, CDR2 FRNRAP. This CDR3 has 14 residues. CDR3 amino acids: CASAFGPNTDTQYF. DNA of the CDR3: TGTGCTAGTGCCTTTGGTCCTAACACAGATACGCAGTATTTT.

The chain is built from TRBV11-2 and TRBJ2-4, with TRBD1 matching over 7 bases. The CDR3 runs to 14 residues. The J segment lost 6 bases and the V segment lost 4 bases, leaving 6 bases of the junction unmatched. Germline CDR1 and CDR2: SGHAT and FQNNGV. In nucleotides, the CDR3 is TGTGCCAGCAGCTCCCCGGGACAGATAAACATTCAGTACTTC. Amino acid sequence: CASSSPGQINIQYF.

This clonotype was seen many times. The chain is built from TRBV29-1 and TRBJ2-7; 7 bases agree with TRBD2. The CDR3 is 12 amino acids. Germline loops: CDR1 SQVTM, CDR2 ANQGSEA. J gave up 4 bases and V 4 bases, and 4 bases lay outside the gene matches. The CDR3 nucleotides are TGCAGCGTTGTAAGCGGGGTTTACGAGCAGTACTTC. Translating it yields CSVVSGVYEQYF.

A few counts support this clonotype. This rearrangement joins TRBV12-3 or TRBV12-4 to TRBJ2-5; 7 bases align to TRBD1. The V and J ends lost 5 bases and 5 bases, in that order; junction bases with no gene match: 2. CDR3 length: 12 amino acids. CDR3 nucleotide sequence: TGTGCCAGCAGTACAGGGGAGGAGACCCAGTACTTC. Protein product: CASSTGEETQYF.

This clonotype came up a few times. V and J are TRBV4-1 and TRBJ1-1; no definite D call. The CDR3 runs to 15 residues. Germline V gene lookup returns CDR1 MGHRA and CDR2 YSYEKL. Trimming stripped 0 bases from V and 1 base from J, with 9 bases between. In DNA form, the CDR3 reads TGCGCCAGCAGCCAAGATGGCAGCACGAACACTGAAGCTTTCTTT. Its translation is CASSQDGSTNTEAFF.

This clonotype occurred a few times. V gene TRBV4-1 combines with J gene TRBJ1-1, with D perhaps TRBD1 (6 bases). The CDR3 consists of 15 residues. Germline loops: CDR1 MGHRA, CDR2 YSYEKL. Deletions cut 4 bases from V and 7 bases from J, with 19 bases between. Here the CDR3 reads CASSPPGRQGIEAFF. The DNA for the CDR3 is TGCGCCAGCAGCCCCCCAGGGAGGCAGGGGATTGAAGCTTTCTTT.

This clonotype was detected ten times or more. The V call is TRBV20-1, the J call TRBJ1-2; possible D gene TRBD1, 5 bases. Deletions cut 6 bases from V and 8 bases from J, with 19 bases between. Germline V gives CDR1 DFQATT, CDR2 SNEGSKA (reference sequence). The CDR3 contains 13 residues. CDR3 DNA sequence: TGCAGTGCCCCGTTGGCAGCCGGGGGGGGCTACACCTTC. It yields the protein CSAPLAAGGGYTF.

This clonotype was observed many times. The V call is TRBV7-2, the J call TRBJ1-6; D possibly corresponds to TRBD1 (6 bases). Trimming pared 5 bases from V and 6 bases from J, leaving 14 bases between. The CDR3 is made up of 15 amino acids. Germline V gene lookup returns CDR1 SGHTA and CDR2 FQGNSA. The CDR3 spells CASSRGGTFNSPLHF. The CDR3 bases are TGTGCCAGCAGCAGAGGGGGGACATTTAATTCACCCCTCCACTTT.

This rearrangement joins TRBV5-4 to TRBJ1-2; D remains unclear. The CDR3 is 13 amino acids. Trimming took off 7 bases at V and 3 bases at J, with 13 bases between the two ends. The germline CDR1 and CDR2 sequences are SGHNT and YYREEE (reference sequence). CDR3 region: CASLPDGYYGYTF. The CDR3 coding sequence is TGTGCCAGCCTCCCGGACGGATACTATGGCTACACCTTC. The full variable domain, its missing parts supplied by reference TRBV5-4 and TRBJ1-2, is ETGVTQSPTHLIKTRGQQVTLRCSSQSGHNTVSWYQQALGQGPQFIFQYYREEENGRGNFPPRFSGLQFPNYSSELNVNALELDDSALYLCASLPDGYYGYTFGSGTRLTVV.

This clonotype has a handful of counts. This chain uses TRBV7-9 with TRBJ1-6; D ambiguous. Germline V gene lookup returns CDR1 SEHNR and CDR2 FQNEAQ (reference sequence). The V and J ends lost 6 bases and 8 bases respectively, with 14 bases between them. CDR3 length: 14 amino acids. DNA for the CDR3: TGTGCCAGCAGGCTGCCCAGCCCGTATTCACCCCTCCACTTT. Its protein product is CASRLPSPYSPLHF.

The CDR3 here is CASSGSYEQYF. CDR3 coding DNA: TGCGCCAGCAGTGGATCCTACGAGCAGTACTTC. The chain employs TRBV5-1 and TRBJ2-7; D unresolved. Germline-derived CDR1 and CDR2 are SGHRS and YFSETQ. V lost 5 bases, J lost 1 base, and 4 bases lay in between. CDR3 length: 11 residues.

This clonotype was counted many times. This chain links TRBV3-1 with TRBJ1-5; D is uncertain. CDR1 is LGHDT and CDR2 is YNNKEL in the germline V gene (reference sequence). The ends were cut back, 4 bases at V and 7 bases at J, with 8 bases in the middle. The CDR3 contains 12 residues. CDR3 residues: CASSLNEQPQHF. The CDR3 DNA reads TGTGCCAGCAGCCTTAATGAACAGCCCCAGCATTTT.

This clonotype came up many times. The rearrangement uses TRBV6-1 and TRBJ1-2; D might be TRBD1 (5 bases). Germline CDR1 MNHNS, CDR2 SASEGT. The CDR3 covers 12 residues. Trimming removed 6 bases at V and 8 bases at J, with 13 bases between. The DNA for the CDR3 is TGTGCCAGCAGGTCCCAGGGTTTAGGCTACACCTTC. Protein: CASRSQGLGYTF.

In this sample, this clonotype turned up many times. V is TRBV6-4 and J is TRBJ2-2, with 9 nucleotides matching TRBD1. There are 18 residues in the CDR3. Per the germline V gene, CDR1 is MRHNA and CDR2 is SNTAGT. V gave up 0 bases and J gave up 4 bases; unmatched junction bases: 9. In DNA, the CDR3 is TGTGCCAGCAGTGACTCGATTTTGGGACAGGGTCGCACCGGGGAGCTGTTTTTT. The encoded protein is CASSDSILGQGRTGELFF.

This clonotype was recorded at least ten times. The V gene is TRBV18, the J gene TRBJ1-5; D is undetermined. The CDR3 runs to 16 residues. Looked up from germline, CDR1 is KGHSH and CDR2 is LQKENI. V gave up 0 bases and J gave up 1 base, with 10 bases separating them. Written as DNA, the CDR3 is TGTGCCAGCTCACCACCGAGCGAAAGGAGCAATCAGCCCCAGCATTTT. This gives the protein CASSPPSERSNQPQHF.

Ten or more counts support this clonotype. A much larger clone differs from this one at a single base, so this may be a read error. The CDR3 loop reads CASSYSRANTEVFF. Here the CDR3 DNA reads TGTGCCAGCAGTTACTCGAGGGCGAACACTGAAGTTTTCTTT. The J gene is TRBJ1-1, the V gene TRBV6-5; D not resolved. Germline lookup yields CDR1 MNHEY and CDR2 SVGAGI. The CDR3 has 14 residues.

The chain has TRBV23-1 and TRBJ2-3; D is possibly TRBD1 (6 bases). TRBV23-1 has ORF status, its function being uncertain. The V end lost 3 bases, the J end lost 2 bases, and 6 bases lay between the germline ends. The CDR3 is 13 residues long. The CDR3 DNA reads as TGCGCCAGCAGTCAGGGGGCCACAGATACGCAGTATTTT. The encoded protein is CASSQGATDTQYF.

This clonotype was found many times. V usage is TRBV3-1 and J usage is TRBJ2-5; 7 bases are shared with TRBD2. The CDR3 spans 15 residues. Germline loops: CDR1 LGHDT, CDR2 YNNKEL (reference sequence). V lost 6 bases and J lost 5; bases outside the gene matches: 12. CDR3 sequence (DNA): TGTGCCAGCAGTCAACAACTAGCGATTTCTGAGACCCAGTACTTC. This sequence encodes CASSQQLAISETQYF.

This chain joins TRBV5-1 and TRBJ1-5; 8 positions agree with TRBD1. Per the germline V gene, CDR1 is SGHRS and CDR2 is YFSETQ. Unmatched junction bases numbered 5, after V lost 1 base and J lost 2 bases. The length of the CDR3 is 16 residues. The CDR3 DNA reads TGCGCCAGCAGCTTGACTGGACAGGGCGGCAATCAGCCCCAGCATTTT. Protein product: CASSLTGQGGNQPQHF.

This clonotype was observed many times. This chain connects TRBV7-9 to TRBJ2-5; 11 bases are shared with TRBD1. CDR1 SEHNR and CDR2 FQNEAQ come from the germline V gene (reference sequence). The V segment lost 5 bases and the J segment 7 bases; nucleotides outside the gene matches: 21. CDR3 length: 19 residues. The CDR3 loop reads CASSGRVGWTGGPEWTQYF. CDR3 DNA: TGTGCCAGCAGCGGAAGAGTAGGGTGGACAGGGGGCCCCGAGTGGACCCAGTACTTC.

The rearrangement uses TRBV5-1 and TRBJ2-3; D gene ambiguous. From germline, CDR1 is SGHRS and CDR2 YFSETQ. The CDR3 is 13 residues long. V gave up 4 bases and J gave up 0 bases, with 6 bases separating them. As DNA, the CDR3 is TGCGCCAGCAGCGTCGGTAGCACAGATACGCAGTATTTT. Its translation: CASSVGSTDTQYF.

By its share, this clonotype is medium-sized. This sequence joins TRBV4-1 and TRBJ2-7; the match to TRBD1 covers 9 bases. This CDR3 region has 17 residues. Germline V CDR1 and CDR2: MGHRA, YSYEKL. With V trimmed by 1 base and J by 2 bases, 9 bases remained unmatched. Written as DNA, the CDR3 is TGCGCCAGCAGCCAAGGCTTCTTCCGGGACAGGGCCTACGAGCAGTACTTC. This gives the protein CASSQGFFRDRAYEQYF.

The V and J genes are TRBV12-3 or TRBV12-4 and TRBJ1-1, with TRBD1 matching 10 bases. The V gene end was trimmed by 5 bases and the J gene end by 10 bases; junction bases not matched to a gene: 4. This CDR3 comprises 12 residues. CDR3 protein: CASSLGTGAAFF. DNA of the CDR3: TGTGCCAGCAGTCTGGGGACAGGGGCAGCTTTCTTT.